One and the same sample provided the 29 T cell receptor beta chains below, sequenced in a study of T cell responses to AZD1222 COVID-19 vaccine. TCRdb keeps only in-frame clones here, not all; method: immunoSEQ multiplex PCR. Among 150,000 to 200,000 clones listed, approximately 90% were seen once. This specimen was peripheral blood, taken on day 0 of AZD1222 vaccination. These receptors all stem from an adult in good health.

This chain joins TRBV6-5 and TRBJ2-5, with 9 positions matching TRBD1. The germline V gene has CDR1 MNHEY and CDR2 SVGAGI. CDR3 length equals 13 residues. In DNA, the CDR3 is TGTGCAGGACGTGGACAGGGGCGGGAGACCCAGTACTTC. Its protein product is CAGRGQGRETQYF.

The V gene is TRBV6-6, the J gene TRBJ1-1, with no clear D. V lost 6 bases to trimming and J lost 3 bases, with 5 bases between them. The CDR3 spans 11 residues. The V gene's germline CDR1 is MNHNY and CDR2 SVGAGI (reference sequence). The CDR3 loop reads CASSGYTEAFF. Written as DNA, the CDR3 is TGTGCCAGCAGCGGGTACACTGAAGCTTTCTTT.

This clone was observed once. The CDR3 loop is CASSSGQYSGANVLTF. The CDR3, as DNA: TGTGCCAGCAGTTCGGGACAGTACTCTGGGGCCAACGTCCTGACTTTC. The rearrangement links TRBV28 to TRBJ2-6, with TRBD1 identical over 7 bases. CDR3 length equals 16 residues. From germline, CDR1 is MDHEN and CDR2 SYDVKM. The V and J ends lost 4 bases and 0 bases, in that order; junction bases with no gene match: 3.

J is TRBJ2-1 and V is TRBV10-3; a weak D match, TRBD2 (7 bases). CDR3 length equals 13 residues. The V end was cut by 3 bases, the J end by 10 bases, with 13 bases between. Germline V gene lookup returns CDR1 ENHRY and CDR2 SYGVKD. CDR3: CAISDSRGGEQFF. The CDR3, as DNA: TGTGCCATCAGTGACTCCAGGGGAGGGGAGCAGTTCTTC.

This clone was detected a few times. The J gene is TRBJ2-5, the V gene TRBV9; TRBD1 agrees at 7 bases. V lost 3 bases to trimming and J lost 1 base; unmatched junction nucleotides: 3. Germline-derived CDR1 and CDR2 are SGDLS and YYNGEE. This CDR3 has 14 residues. The CDR3 coding sequence is TGTGCCAGCAGCGGCAGACAGGGCCAAGAGACCCAGTACTTC. Protein product: CASSGRQGQETQYF. The full variable domain, with the rest looked up from reference TRBV9 and TRBJ2-5, is DSGVTQTPKHLITATGQRVTLRCSPRSGDLSVYWYQQSLDQGLQFLIQYYNGEERAKGNILERFSAQQFPDLHSELNLSSLELGDSALYFCASSGRQGQETQYFGPGTRLLVL.

This chain connects TRBV18 to TRBJ2-7, with D tentatively TRBD2 (5 bases). The CDR3 is 12 residues long. V was shortened by 2 bases and J by 5 bases, with 7 bases between the two germline ends. Germline CDR1 is KGHSH and CDR2 is LQKENI. In DNA, the CDR3 is TGTGCCAGCTCACCAACGAGGGACGAGCAGTACTTC. This gives the protein CASSPTRDEQYF.

The chain links TRBV14 to TRBJ2-3; D is uncertain. The CDR3 consists of 14 residues. Looked up from germline, CDR1 is SGHDN and CDR2 is FVKESK. V dropped 2 bases and J dropped 3 bases, with 9 bases sitting between them. CDR3 nucleotides: TGTGCCAGCAGCCAAATAGGTTATACAGATACGCAGTATTTT. Its protein is CASSQIGYTDTQYF.

Of note for this clone: Relative to the germline gene, one junction end is altered; a read error may explain this. This rearrangement joins TRBV3-1 (or the pseudogene TRBV3-2) to TRBJ2-7; tentatively, D is TRBD2 (6 bases). There are 15 residues in the CDR3. Germline values: CDR1 LGHDT, CDR2 YNNKEL (reference sequence). The CDR3 protein is CASGQAGGPSYEQYF. DNA for the CDR3: TGTGCCAGCGGCCAAGCGGGTGGGCCCTCCTACGAGCAGTACTTC.

V and J are TRBV12-5 and TRBJ2-5; 13 nucleotides align to TRBD2. Germline V gene lookup returns CDR1 LGHNT and CDR2 FRNRAP. The V gene end was trimmed by 9 bases and the J gene end by 5 bases; junction bases not matched to a gene: 15. The CDR3 runs 17 residues. CDR3: CARESGLAGISWETQYF. CDR3 DNA: TGTGCTAGGGAGTCGGGACTAGCGGGAATATCTTGGGAGACCCAGTACTTC.

The CDR3 DNA reads as TGTGCCTGGAGAAGGCCACAAGCGCTGAATGAAAAACTGTTTTTT. Translation gives CAWRRPQALNEKLFF. The chain recombines TRBV30 with TRBJ1-4; D gene unclear. From germline, CDR1 is GTSNPN and CDR2 SVGIG (reference sequence). There are 15 residues in the CDR3. Trimming took 3 bases from V and 5 from J, leaving 16 bases between them.

In nucleotides, the CDR3 is TGTGCCAGCAGTCGGCGGGAGGGCGGTGAGCAGTTCTTC. Its protein is CASSRREGGEQFF. V is TRBV27 and J is TRBJ2-1; TRBD2 matches 9 bases. Germline CDR1 MNHEY, CDR2 SMNVEV (reference sequence). The CDR3 sequence is 13 residues long. V lost 5 bases and J lost 9; bases outside the gene matches: 5.

The V and J genes are TRBV5-8 and TRBJ2-7; 7 bases are a match to TRBD1. The CDR3 sequence is 15 residues long. Germline trimming cut 5 bases from V and 3 bases from J; bases unmatched to any gene: 11. CDR1 and CDR2 (germline): SGHTS, YDEGEE. CDR3 DNA: TGTGCCAGCAGTTTTCTCGGTACAGGGGTCTACGAGCAGTACTTC. It codes for CASSFLGTGVYEQYF. Filled out from reference TRBV5-8 and TRBJ2-7, the complete variable domain reads EAGVTQSPTHLIKTRGQQATLRCSPISGHTSVYWYQQALGLGLQFLLWYDEGEERNRGNFPPRFSGRQFPNYSSELNVNALELEDSALYLCASSFLGTGVYEQYFGPGTRLTVT.

This chain uses TRBV10-3 with TRBJ2-7, with 8 bases that match TRBD2. J lost 4 bases, V lost 0 bases, and 11 bases had no gene match. Germline lookup yields CDR1 ENHRY and CDR2 SYGVKD. CDR3 length equals 17 residues. CDR3 loop: CAISESIVSGKDYEQYF. In DNA, the CDR3 is TGTGCCATCAGTGAGTCGATTGTTAGCGGGAAGGATTACGAGCAGTACTTC.

J is TRBJ2-5 and V is TRBV11-3; D possibly corresponds to TRBD1 (6 bases). The CDR3 is made up of 17 amino acids. The germline V gene has CDR1 SGHNT and CDR2 YENEEA. V lost 5 bases to trimming and J lost 3 bases, with 22 bases between them. CDR3: CASSGRRWQGREETQYF. The CDR3 coding sequence is TGTGCCAGCAGCGGACGAAGATGGCAGGGGCGGGAAGAGACCCAGTACTTC.

This chain uses TRBV15 with TRBJ2-1; 9 bases match TRBD1. Per the germline V gene, CDR1 is LNHNV and CDR2 is YYDKDF (reference sequence). The V segment lost 2 bases and the J segment 3 bases; nucleotides outside the gene matches: 5. The CDR3 contains 16 residues. In DNA, the CDR3 is TGTGCCACCAGCAGAACATTGGGACAGGGCTACAATGAGCAGTTCTTC. It is translated as CATSRTLGQGYNEQFF.

V and J are TRBV28 and TRBJ2-7; TRBD2 matches 7 bases. Germline V gene lookup returns CDR1 MDHEN and CDR2 SYDVKM. V trimming: 2 bases; J trimming: 2 bases; junction bases outside the gene matches: 12. The CDR3 runs to 17 residues. CDR3 sequence (DNA): TGTGCCAGCAGTTTACCCGCCGGGGGGAGGCTCACCTACGAGCAGTACTTC. This translates into CASSLPAGGRLTYEQYF. The entire variable domain, with the rest obtained from reference TRBV28 and TRBJ2-7, is as follows: DVKVTQSSRYLVKRTGEKVFLECVQDMDHENMFWYRQDPGLGLRLIYFSYDVKMKEKGDIPEGYSVSREKKERFSLILESASTNQTSMYLCASSLPAGGRLTYEQYFGPGTRLTVT.

The chain has TRBV15 and TRBJ2-5; perhaps TRBD1 as D (5 bases). The CDR3 totals 14 residues. The V and J ends lost 3 bases and 5 bases respectively, with 13 bases between them. Germline CDR1 LNHNV, CDR2 YYDKDF (reference sequence). The CDR3 DNA reads TGTGCCACCAGCAGGGACATTGTGGGGGAGACCCAGTACTTC. Its protein product is CATSRDIVGETQYF.

The rearrangement uses TRBV24-1 and TRBJ2-3; 7 nucleotides align to TRBD1. Germline V gene data show CDR1 as KGHDR and CDR2 as SFDVKD. V dropped 0 bases and J dropped 1; count of bases not matched to a gene: 9. The CDR3 totals 18 residues. CDR3 loop: CATSDLQTGPIRTDTQYF. CDR3 DNA: TGTGCCACCAGTGATTTGCAGACAGGGCCGATCCGCACAGATACGCAGTATTTT.

The chain is built from TRBV3-1 (or the pseudogene TRBV3-2) and TRBJ1-1, with a possible D match to TRBD1 (5 bases). CDR3 size: 14 residues. V gave up 5 bases and J gave up 7 bases, with 17 bases separating them. The V gene's germline CDR1 is LGHDT and CDR2 YNNKEL (reference sequence). The CDR3 sequence is CASSDLGGVGEAFF. The CDR3 DNA sequence: TGTGCCAGCAGCGACCTGGGGGGAGTCGGTGAAGCTTTCTTT.

This clone was seen a few times. The chain links TRBV7-3 to TRBJ2-1; TRBD1 agrees at 7 bases. Germline CDR1 reads SGHTA; CDR2 reads FQGTGA. J gave up 3 bases and V 1 base, and 3 bases lay outside the gene matches. CDR3 length: 15 residues. CDR3 region: CASSLNRDSYNEQFF. DNA for the CDR3: TGTGCCAGCAGCTTAAATCGGGACAGCTACAATGAGCAGTTCTTC.

The genes are TRBV27 and TRBJ2-7; the match to TRBD1 covers 10 bases. The CDR3 loop spans 15 amino acids. The germline CDR1 and CDR2 sequences are MNHEY and SMNVEV (reference sequence). V was pared by 5 bases and J by 2 bases, with 6 bases of the junction left unmatched. CDR3 protein: CASSPKTGGPYEQYF. The CDR3 bases are TGTGCCAGCAGTCCCAAGACAGGGGGCCCCTACGAGCAGTACTTC.

The chain has TRBV19 and TRBJ1-4; tentatively, D is TRBD1 (6 bases). The V gene lost 4 bases and the J gene lost 13 bases, with 13 bases spanning the gap. Germline V gives CDR1 LNHDA, CDR2 SQIVND (reference sequence). The CDR3 length is 12 residues. CDR3 sequence: CASSTTGNRLFF. The CDR3 DNA follows: TGTGCCAGTAGTACTACAGGGAATAGACTGTTTTTT.

The gene calls are TRBV30 and TRBJ1-2, with D unclear. The length of the CDR3 is 15 residues. Germline-derived CDR1 and CDR2 are GTSNPN and SVGIG (reference sequence). The V gene lost 5 bases and the J gene lost 8 bases, with 24 bases spanning the gap. The DNA for the CDR3 is TGTGCCTGGGGCCGACTAATCGCGGGCAGTAACGGCTACACCTTC. Its translation: CAWGRLIAGSNGYTF.

The rearrangement links TRBV9 to TRBJ1-1; D call uncertain. This CDR3 spans 11 amino acids. CDR1 is SGDLS, CDR2 YYNGEE, per germline. Trimming left V 9 bases short and J 4 bases short, with 10 bases between. CDR3 sequence reads: CATLLGTEAFF. The CDR3, as DNA: TGTGCCACCCTTCTGGGCACTGAAGCTTTCTTT.

The gene calls are TRBV5-1 and TRBJ1-4, with 9 nucleotides matching TRBD1. The CDR3 consists of 16 residues. With 4 bases clipped from V and 3 bases from J, the junction kept 7 bases outside the gene matches. CDR1 and CDR2 from the germline V gene are SGHRS and YFSETQ. CDR3 protein: CASSKDRGTANEKLFF. The CDR3 DNA reads as TGCGCCAGCAGCAAGGACAGGGGTACTGCTAATGAAAAACTGTTTTTT.

The sample holds one count of this clone. The chain joins TRBV2 to TRBJ1-5, with D uncertain. V was pared by 1 base and J by 3 bases, with 4 bases between. The CDR3 covers 13 residues. The germline CDR1 and CDR2 sequences are SNHLY and FYNNEI. The CDR3 loop reads CASSEVDNQPQHF. DNA of the CDR3: TGTGCCAGCAGTGAAGTTGACAATCAGCCCCAGCATTTT.

The rearrangement joins TRBV28 to TRBJ1-2, with a tentative D call TRBD1 (5 bases). Trimming removed 3 bases at V and 4 bases at J, with 15 bases between. This CDR3 has 15 residues. The germline CDR1 and CDR2 sequences are MDHEN and SYDVKM. This CDR3 reads CASSFDGIGGYGYTF. As DNA, the CDR3 is TGTGCCAGCAGTTTTGATGGCATCGGGGGCTATGGCTACACCTTC.

The V and J genes are TRBV7-2 and TRBJ2-7; D remains unclear. Trimming removed 6 bases from V and 6 bases from J, with 24 bases in between. The CDR3 loop spans 16 amino acids. In germline, CDR1 is SGHTA, CDR2 FQGNSA. The DNA of the CDR3 is TGTGCCAGCAGTCCAAAAGTGTGGGGTCCCCCCACCGAGCAGTACTTC. Its translation: CASSPKVWGPPTEQYF.

V and J are TRBV11-2 and TRBJ1-1; D gene uncertain. This CDR3 is 17 amino acids long. Trimming pared 4 bases from V and 0 bases from J, leaving 18 bases between. Germline CDR1 SGHAT, CDR2 FQNNGV. This CDR3 reads CASSYGRARVLNTEAFF. The CDR3 DNA sequence: TGTGCCAGCAGCTACGGGCGGGCGAGGGTCCTGAACACTGAAGCTTTCTTT.